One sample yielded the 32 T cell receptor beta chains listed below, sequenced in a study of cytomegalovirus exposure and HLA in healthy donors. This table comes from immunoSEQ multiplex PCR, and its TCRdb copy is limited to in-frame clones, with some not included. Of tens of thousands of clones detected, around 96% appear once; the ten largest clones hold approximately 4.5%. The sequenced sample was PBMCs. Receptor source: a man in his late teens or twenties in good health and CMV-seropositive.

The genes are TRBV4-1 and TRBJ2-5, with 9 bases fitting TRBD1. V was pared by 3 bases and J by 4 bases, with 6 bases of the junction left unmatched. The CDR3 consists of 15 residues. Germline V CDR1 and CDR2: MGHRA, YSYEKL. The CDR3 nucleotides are TGCGCCAGCAGCCACGGACAGGGGATAGTAGAGACCCAGTACTTC. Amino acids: CASSHGQGIVETQYF.

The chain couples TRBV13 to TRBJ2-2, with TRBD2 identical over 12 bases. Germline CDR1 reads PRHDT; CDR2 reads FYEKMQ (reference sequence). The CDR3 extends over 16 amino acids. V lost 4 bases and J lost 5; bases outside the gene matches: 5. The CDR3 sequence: CASSSSGTSGTGELFF. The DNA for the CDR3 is TGTGCCAGCAGCTCTTCCGGGACTAGCGGGACCGGGGAGCTGTTTTTT.

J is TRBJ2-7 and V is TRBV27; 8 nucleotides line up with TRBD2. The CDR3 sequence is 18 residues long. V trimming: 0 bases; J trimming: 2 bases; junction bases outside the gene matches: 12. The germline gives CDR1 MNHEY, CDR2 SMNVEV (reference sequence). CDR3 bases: TGTGCCAGCAGTTTATCTTTACGGACGGGGACTAGTCCCTACGAGCAGTACTTC. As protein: CASSLSLRTGTSPYEQYF.

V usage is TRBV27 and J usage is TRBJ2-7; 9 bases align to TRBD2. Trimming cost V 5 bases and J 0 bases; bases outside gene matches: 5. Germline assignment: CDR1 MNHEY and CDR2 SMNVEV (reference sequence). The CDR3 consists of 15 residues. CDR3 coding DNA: TGTGCCAGCAGTCTAGCGGGGCGCTACTCCTACGAGCAGTACTTC. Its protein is CASSLAGRYSYEQYF.

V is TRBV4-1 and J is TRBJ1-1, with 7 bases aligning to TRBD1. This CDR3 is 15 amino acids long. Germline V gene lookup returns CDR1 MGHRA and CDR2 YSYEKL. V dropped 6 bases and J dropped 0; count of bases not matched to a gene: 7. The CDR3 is CASRASGTVNTEAFF. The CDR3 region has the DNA TGCGCCAGCAGGGCCTCCGGGACAGTGAACACTGAAGCTTTCTTT.

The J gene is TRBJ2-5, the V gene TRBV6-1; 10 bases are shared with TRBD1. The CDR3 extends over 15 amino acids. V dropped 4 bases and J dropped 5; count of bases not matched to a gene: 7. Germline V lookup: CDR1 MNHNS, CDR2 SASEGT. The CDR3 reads CASSVTGGAGETQYF. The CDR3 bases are TGTGCCAGCAGTGTGACAGGGGGCGCGGGGGAGACCCAGTACTTC.

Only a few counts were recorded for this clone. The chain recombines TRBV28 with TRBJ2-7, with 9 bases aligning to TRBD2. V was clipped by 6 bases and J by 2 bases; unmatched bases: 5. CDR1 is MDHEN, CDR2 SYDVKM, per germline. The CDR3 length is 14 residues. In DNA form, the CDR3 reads TGTGCCAGCAGGAGCGGGGGGACCACCTACGAGCAGTACTTC. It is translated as CASRSGGTTYEQYF.

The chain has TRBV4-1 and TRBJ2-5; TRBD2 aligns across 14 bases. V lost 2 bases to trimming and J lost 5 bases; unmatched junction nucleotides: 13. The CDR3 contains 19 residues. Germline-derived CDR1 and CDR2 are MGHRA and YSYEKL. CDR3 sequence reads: CASSQLLTGTSGSGETQYF. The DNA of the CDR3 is TGCGCCAGCAGCCAATTACTCACCGGGACTAGCGGGAGTGGGGAGACCCAGTACTTC.

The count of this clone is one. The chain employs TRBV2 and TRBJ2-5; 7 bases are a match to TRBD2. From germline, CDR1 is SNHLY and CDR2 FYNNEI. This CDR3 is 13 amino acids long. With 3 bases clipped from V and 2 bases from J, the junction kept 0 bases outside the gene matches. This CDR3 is CASSEGLQETQYF. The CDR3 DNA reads TGTGCCAGCAGTGAGGGACTACAAGAGACCCAGTACTTC.

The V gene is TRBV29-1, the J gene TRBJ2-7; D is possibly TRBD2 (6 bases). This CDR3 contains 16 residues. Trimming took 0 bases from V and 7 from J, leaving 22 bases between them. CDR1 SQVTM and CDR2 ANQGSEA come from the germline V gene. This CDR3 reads CSVEDFTPTTRGEQYF. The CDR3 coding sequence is TGCAGCGTTGAAGATTTCACCCCGACAACCCGGGGGGAGCAGTACTTC.

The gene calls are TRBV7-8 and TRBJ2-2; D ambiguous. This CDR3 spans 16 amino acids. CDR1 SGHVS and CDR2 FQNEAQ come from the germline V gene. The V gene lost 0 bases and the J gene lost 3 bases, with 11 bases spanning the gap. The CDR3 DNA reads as TGTGCCAGCAGCTTAGCAGGCTACTACGACACCGGGGAGCTGTTTTTT. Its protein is CASSLAGYYDTGELFF.

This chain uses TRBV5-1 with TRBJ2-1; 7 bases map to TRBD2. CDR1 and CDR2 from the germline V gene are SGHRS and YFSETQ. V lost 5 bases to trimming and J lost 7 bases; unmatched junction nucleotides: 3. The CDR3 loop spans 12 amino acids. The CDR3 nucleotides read TGCGCCAGCAGTTTTAGCGGGAATGAGCAGTTCTTC. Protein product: CASSFSGNEQFF. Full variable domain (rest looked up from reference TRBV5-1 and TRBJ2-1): KAGVTQTPRYLIKTRGQQVTLSCSPISGHRSVSWYQQTPGQGLQFLFEYFSETQRNKGNFPGRFSGRQFSNSRSEMNVSTLELGDSALYLCASSFSGNEQFFGPGTRLTVL.

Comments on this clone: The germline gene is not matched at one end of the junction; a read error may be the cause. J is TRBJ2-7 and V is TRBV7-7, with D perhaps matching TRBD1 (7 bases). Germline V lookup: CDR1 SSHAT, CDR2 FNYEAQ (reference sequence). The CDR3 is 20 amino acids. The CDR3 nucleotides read TGTGCTAGCAGCTTATCTAGCGCAGGGGGTAATGTTGGTTTAGGTAACGAGCAGTACTTC. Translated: CASSLSSAGGNVGLGNEQYF.

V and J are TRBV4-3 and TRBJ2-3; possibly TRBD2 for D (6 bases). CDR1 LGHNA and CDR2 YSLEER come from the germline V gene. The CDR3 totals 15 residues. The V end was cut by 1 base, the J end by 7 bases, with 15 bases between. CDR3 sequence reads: CASSQAFGSGYTQYF. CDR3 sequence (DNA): TGCGCCAGCAGCCAAGCCTTTGGGAGCGGGTATACGCAGTATTTT.

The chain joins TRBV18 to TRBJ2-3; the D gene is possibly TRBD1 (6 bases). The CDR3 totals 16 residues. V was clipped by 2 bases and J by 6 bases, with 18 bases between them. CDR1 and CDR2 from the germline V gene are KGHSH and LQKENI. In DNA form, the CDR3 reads TGTGCCAGCTCACCAGAGGTCGGAAGAACAGGGGATACGCAGTATTTT. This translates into CASSPEVGRTGDTQYF.

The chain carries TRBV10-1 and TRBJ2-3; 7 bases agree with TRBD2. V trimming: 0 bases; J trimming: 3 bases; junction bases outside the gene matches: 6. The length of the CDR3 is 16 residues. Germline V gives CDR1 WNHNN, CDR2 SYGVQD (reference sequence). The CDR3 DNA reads TGCGCCAGCAGTGAGTCCTGGCGGGGGACGACAGATACGCAGTATTTT. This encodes CASSESWRGTTDTQYF.

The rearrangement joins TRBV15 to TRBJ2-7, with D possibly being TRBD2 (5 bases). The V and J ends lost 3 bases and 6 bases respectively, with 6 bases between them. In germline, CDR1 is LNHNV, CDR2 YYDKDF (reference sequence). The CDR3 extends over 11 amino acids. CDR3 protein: CATSSEGEQYF. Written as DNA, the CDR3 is TGTGCCACCAGCAGTGAGGGCGAGCAGTACTTC.

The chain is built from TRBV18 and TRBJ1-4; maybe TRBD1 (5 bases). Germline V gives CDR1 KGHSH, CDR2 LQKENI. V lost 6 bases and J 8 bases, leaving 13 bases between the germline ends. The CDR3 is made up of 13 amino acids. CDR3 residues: CASSTAGYEKLFF. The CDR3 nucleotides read TGTGCCAGCTCGACAGCAGGGTACGAAAAACTGTTTTTT. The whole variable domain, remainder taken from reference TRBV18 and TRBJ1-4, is NAGVMQNPRHLVRRRGQEARLRCSPMKGHSHVYWYRQLPEEGLKFMVYLQKENIIDESGMPKERFSAEFPKEGPSILRIQQVVRGDSAAYFCASSTAGYEKLFFGSGTQLSVL.

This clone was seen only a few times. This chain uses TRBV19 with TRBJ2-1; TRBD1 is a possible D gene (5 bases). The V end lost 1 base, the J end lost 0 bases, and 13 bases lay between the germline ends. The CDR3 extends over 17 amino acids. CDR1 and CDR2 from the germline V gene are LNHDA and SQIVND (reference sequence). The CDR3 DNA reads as TGTGCCAGTAGTATAGTTGCTCGACAGAGCTCCTACAATGAGCAGTTCTTC. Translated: CASSIVARQSSYNEQFF.

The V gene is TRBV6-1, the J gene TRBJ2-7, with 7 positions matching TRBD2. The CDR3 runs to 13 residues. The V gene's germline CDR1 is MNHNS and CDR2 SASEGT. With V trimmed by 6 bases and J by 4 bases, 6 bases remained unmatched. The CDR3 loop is CASSQGLYYEQYF. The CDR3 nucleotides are TGTGCCAGCAGCCAGGGACTATATTACGAGCAGTACTTC.

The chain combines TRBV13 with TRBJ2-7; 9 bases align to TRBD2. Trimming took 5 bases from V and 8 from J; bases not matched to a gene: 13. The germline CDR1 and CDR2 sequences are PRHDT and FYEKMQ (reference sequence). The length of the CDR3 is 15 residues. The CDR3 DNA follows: TGTGCCAGCAGCCCCCGGACTAGCGTGGTTCGTCAGCAGTACTTC. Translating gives CASSPRTSVVRQQYF.

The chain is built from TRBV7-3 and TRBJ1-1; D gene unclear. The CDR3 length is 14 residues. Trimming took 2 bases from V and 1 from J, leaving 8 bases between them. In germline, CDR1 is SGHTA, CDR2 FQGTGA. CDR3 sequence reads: CASSLDTRNTEAFF. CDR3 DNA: TGTGCCAGCAGCTTAGATACACGGAACACTGAAGCTTTCTTT.

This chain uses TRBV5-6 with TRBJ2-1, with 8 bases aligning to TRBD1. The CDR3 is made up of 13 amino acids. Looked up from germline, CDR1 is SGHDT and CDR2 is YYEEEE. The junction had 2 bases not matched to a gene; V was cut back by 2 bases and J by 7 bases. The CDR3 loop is CASSFQGANEQFF. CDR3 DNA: TGTGCCAGCAGCTTCCAGGGGGCAAATGAGCAGTTCTTC.

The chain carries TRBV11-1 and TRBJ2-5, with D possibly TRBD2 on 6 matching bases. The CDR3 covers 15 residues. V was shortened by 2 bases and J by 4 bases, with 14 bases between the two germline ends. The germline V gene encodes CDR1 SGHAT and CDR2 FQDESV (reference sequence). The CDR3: CASSLSQGAGETQYF. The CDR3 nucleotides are TGTGCCAGCAGCTTATCCCAGGGAGCGGGAGAGACCCAGTACTTC. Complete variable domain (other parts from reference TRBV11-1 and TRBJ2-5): EAEVAQSPRYKITEKSQAVAFWCDPISGHATLYWYRQILGQGPELLVQFQDESVVDDSQLPKDRFSAERLKGVDSTLKIQPAELGDSAMYLCASSLSQGAGETQYFGPGTRLLVL.

CDR3 protein: CASSSSDRYAGYNEQFF. In DNA, the CDR3 is TGTGCCAGCAGCTCCTCCGACAGGTACGCCGGATACAATGAGCAGTTCTTC. The genes are TRBV7-9 and TRBJ2-1; perhaps TRBD1 as D (6 bases). The V end lost 4 bases, the J end lost 4 bases, and 20 bases lay between the germline ends. CDR3 length: 17 amino acids. CDR1 and CDR2 (germline): SEHNR, FQNEAQ (reference sequence). The full variable domain, rest sourced from reference TRBV7-9 and TRBJ2-1, is DTGVSQNPRHKITKRGQNVTFRCDPISEHNRLYWYRQTLGQGPEFLTYFQNEAQLEKSRLLSDRFSAERPKGSFSTLEIQRTEQGDSAMYLCASSSSDRYAGYNEQFFGPGTRLTVL.

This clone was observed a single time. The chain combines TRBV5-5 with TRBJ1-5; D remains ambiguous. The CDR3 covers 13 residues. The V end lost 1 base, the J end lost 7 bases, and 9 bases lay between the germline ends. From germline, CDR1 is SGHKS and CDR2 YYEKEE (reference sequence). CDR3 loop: CASSLYLGQPQHF. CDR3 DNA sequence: TGTGCCAGCAGCTTGTACCTAGGCCAGCCCCAGCATTTT.

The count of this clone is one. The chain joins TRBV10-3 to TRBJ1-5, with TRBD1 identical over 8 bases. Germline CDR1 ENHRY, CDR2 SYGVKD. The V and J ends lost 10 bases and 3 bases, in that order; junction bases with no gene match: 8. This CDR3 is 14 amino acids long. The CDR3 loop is CATPRDRPNQPQHF. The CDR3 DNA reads TGTGCCACGCCTAGGGACAGGCCCAATCAGCCCCAGCATTTT.

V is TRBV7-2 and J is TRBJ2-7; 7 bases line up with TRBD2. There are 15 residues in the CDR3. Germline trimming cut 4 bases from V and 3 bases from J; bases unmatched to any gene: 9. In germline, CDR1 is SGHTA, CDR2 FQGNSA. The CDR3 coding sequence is TGTGCCAGCAGCTCCACCGGGTGGGAGGGCTACGAGCAGTACTTC. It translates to CASSSTGWEGYEQYF.

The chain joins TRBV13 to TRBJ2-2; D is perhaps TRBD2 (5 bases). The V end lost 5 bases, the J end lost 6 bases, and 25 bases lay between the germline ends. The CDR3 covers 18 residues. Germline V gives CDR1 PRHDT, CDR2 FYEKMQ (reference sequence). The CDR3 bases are TGTGCCAGCAGCCCCTCATGGTTTAGCGAAAGAGAACCCGGGGAGCTGTTTTTT. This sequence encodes CASSPSWFSEREPGELFF. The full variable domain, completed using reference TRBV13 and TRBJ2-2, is AAGVIQSPRHLIKEKRETATLKCYPIPRHDTVYWYQQGPGQDPQFLISFYEKMQSDKGSIPDRFSAQQFSDYHSELNMSSLELGDSALYFCASSPSWFSEREPGELFFGEGSRLTVL.

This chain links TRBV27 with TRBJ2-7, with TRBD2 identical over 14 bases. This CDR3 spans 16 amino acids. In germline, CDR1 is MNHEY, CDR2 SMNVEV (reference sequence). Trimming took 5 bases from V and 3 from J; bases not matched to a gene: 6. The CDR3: CASSPAGLAGDYEQYF. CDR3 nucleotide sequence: TGTGCCAGCAGTCCCGCGGGACTAGCGGGGGACTACGAGCAGTACTTC.

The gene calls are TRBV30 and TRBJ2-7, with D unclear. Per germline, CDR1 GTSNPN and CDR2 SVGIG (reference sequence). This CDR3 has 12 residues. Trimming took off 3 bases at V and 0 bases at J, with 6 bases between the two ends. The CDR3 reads CAWSPSSYEQYF. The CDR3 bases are TGTGCCTGGAGCCCCAGCTCCTACGAGCAGTACTTC.

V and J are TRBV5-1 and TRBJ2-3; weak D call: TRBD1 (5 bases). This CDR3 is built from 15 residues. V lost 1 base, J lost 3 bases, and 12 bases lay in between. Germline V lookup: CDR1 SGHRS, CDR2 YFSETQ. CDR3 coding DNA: TGCGCCAGCAGCTTGCCAGGGAAAGGTACAGATACGCAGTATTTT. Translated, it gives CASSLPGKGTDTQYF.